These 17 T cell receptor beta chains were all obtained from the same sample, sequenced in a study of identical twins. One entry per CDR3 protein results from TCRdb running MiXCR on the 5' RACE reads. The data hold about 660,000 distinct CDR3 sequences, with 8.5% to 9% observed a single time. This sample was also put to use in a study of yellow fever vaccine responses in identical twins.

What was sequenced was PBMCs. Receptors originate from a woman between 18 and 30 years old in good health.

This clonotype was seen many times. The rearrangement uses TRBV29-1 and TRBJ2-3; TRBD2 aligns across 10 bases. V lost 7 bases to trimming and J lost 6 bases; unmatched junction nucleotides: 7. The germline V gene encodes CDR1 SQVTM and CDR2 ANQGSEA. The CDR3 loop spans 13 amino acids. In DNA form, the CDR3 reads TGCAGCGCTAGACTAGCGGGTGGCGATACGCAGTATTTT. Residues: CSARLAGGDTQYF.

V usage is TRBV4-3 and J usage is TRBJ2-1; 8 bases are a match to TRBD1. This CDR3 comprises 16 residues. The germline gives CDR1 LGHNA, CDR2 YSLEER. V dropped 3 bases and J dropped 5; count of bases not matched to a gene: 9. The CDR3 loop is CASSQTGVGLDNEQFF. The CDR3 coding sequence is TGCGCCAGCAGCCAGACAGGGGTGGGGCTCGACAATGAGCAGTTCTTC.

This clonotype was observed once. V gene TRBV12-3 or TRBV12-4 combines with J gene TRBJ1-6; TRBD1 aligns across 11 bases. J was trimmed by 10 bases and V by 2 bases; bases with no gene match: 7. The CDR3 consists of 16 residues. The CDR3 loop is CASSLRPGTGGSPLHF. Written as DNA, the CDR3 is TGTGCCAGCAGTTTAAGACCCGGGACAGGGGGATCACCCCTCCACTTT.

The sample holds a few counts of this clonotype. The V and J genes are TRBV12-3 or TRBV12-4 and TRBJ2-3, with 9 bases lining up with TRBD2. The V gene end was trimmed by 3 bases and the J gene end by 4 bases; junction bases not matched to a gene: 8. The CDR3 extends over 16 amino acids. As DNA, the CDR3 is TGTGCCAGCAGTTTCCTGACTAGCGGAGCCCCAGATACGCAGTATTTT. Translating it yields CASSFLTSGAPDTQYF.

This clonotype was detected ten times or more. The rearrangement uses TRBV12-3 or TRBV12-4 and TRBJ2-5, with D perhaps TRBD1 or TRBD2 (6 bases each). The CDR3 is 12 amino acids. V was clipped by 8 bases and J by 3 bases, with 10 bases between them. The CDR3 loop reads CASGRGEETQYF. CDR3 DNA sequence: TGTGCCAGCGGTAGGGGGGAAGAGACCCAGTACTTC.

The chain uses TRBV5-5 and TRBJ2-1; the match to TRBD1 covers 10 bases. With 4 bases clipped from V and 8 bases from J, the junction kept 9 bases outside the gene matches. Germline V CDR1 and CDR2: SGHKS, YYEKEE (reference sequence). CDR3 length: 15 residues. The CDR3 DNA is TGTGCCAGCAGCCCCCGGGACAGGGGTTTCGATGAGCAGTTCTTC. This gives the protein CASSPRDRGFDEQFF.

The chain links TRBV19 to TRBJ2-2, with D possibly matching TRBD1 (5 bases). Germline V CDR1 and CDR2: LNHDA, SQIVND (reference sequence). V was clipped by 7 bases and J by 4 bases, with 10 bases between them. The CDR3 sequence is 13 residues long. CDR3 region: CASNRPITGELFF. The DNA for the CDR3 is TGTGCCAGTAACAGGCCGATCACCGGGGAGCTGTTTTTT.

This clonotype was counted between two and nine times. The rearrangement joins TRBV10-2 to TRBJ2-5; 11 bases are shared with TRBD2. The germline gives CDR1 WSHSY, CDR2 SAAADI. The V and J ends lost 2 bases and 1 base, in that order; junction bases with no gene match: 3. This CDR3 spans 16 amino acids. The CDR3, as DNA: TGCGCCAGCAGTGAGGCGACTAGCGGGGTCCAAGAGACCCAGTACTTC. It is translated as CASSEATSGVQETQYF.

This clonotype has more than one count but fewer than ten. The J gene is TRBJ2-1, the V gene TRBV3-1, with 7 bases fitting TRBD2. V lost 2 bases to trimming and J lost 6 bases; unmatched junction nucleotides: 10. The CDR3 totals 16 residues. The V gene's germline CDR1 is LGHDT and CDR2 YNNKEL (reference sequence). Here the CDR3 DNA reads TGTGCCAGCAGCCAACAGAAACCTAGCGGACTCAATGAGCAGTTCTTC. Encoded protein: CASSQQKPSGLNEQFF.

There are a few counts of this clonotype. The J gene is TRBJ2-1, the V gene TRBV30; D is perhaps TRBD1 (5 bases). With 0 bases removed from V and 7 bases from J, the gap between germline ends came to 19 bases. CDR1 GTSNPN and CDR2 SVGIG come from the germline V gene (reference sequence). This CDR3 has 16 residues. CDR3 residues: CAWSVSFVAGPNEQFF. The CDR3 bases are TGTGCCTGGAGTGTATCGTTTGTTGCAGGGCCTAATGAGCAGTTCTTC.

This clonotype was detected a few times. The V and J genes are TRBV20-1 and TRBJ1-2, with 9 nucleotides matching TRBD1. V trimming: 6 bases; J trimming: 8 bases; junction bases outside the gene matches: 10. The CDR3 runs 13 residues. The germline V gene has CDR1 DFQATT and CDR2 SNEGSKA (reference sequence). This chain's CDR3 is CSARTGVVEGYTF. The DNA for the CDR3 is TGCAGTGCCCGGACAGGGGTTGTAGAGGGCTACACCTTC.

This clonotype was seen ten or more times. The CDR3, as DNA: TGTGCCAGCAGCTTCCTCGCGGGTCCTAAACCTACTGGGGCCAACGTCCTGACTTTC. Its protein product is CASSFLAGPKPTGANVLTF. This chain uses TRBV9 with TRBJ2-6; possible D gene TRBD2, 5 bases. Germline V CDR1 and CDR2: SGDLS, YYNGEE. V was clipped by 4 bases and J by 2 bases, with 22 bases between them. This CDR3 region has 19 residues. Filled out from reference TRBV9 and TRBJ2-6, the complete variable domain reads DSGVTQTPKHLITATGQRVTLRCSPRSGDLSVYWYQQSLDQGLQFLIQYYNGEERAKGNILERFSAQQFPDLHSELNLSSLELGDSALYFCASSFLAGPKPTGANVLTFGAGSRLTVL.

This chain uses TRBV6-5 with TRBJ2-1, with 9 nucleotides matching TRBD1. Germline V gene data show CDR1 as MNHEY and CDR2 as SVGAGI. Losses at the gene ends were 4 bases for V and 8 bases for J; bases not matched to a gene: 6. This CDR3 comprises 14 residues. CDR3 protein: CASSSGQGRDEQFF. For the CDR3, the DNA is TGTGCCAGCAGTTCCGGACAGGGGAGGGATGAGCAGTTCTTC.

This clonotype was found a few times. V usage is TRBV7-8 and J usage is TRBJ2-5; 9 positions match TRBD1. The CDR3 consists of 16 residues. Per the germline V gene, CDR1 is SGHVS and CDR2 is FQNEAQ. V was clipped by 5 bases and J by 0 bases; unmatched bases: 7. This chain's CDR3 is CASSVGQGPYQETQYF. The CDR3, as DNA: TGTGCCAGCAGCGTAGGACAGGGGCCTTACCAAGAGACCCAGTACTTC.

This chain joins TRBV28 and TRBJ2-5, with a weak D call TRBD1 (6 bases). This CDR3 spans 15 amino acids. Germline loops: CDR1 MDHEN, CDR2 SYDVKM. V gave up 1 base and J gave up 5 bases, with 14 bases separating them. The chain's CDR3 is CASSLLVGARETQYF. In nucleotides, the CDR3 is TGTGCCAGCAGTTTATTAGTGGGGGCGAGGGAGACCCAGTACTTC.

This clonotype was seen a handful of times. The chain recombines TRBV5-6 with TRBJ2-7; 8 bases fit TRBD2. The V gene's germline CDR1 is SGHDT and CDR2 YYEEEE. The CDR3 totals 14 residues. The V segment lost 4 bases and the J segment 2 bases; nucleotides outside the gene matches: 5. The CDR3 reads CASSPGGQPYEQYF. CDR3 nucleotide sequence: TGTGCCAGCAGCCCGGGAGGGCAACCCTACGAGCAGTACTTC.

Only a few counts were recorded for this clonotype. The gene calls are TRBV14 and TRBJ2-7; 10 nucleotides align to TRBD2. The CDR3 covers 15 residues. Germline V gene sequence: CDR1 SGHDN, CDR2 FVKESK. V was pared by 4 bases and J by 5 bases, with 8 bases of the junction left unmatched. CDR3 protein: CASSLLAGIRNEQYF. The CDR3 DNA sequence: TGTGCCAGCAGCCTACTAGCGGGGATCAGGAACGAGCAGTACTTC.